The rows below give T cell receptor beta chains drawn from one sample of a study of blood T cell dynamics during melanoma immunotherapy. Measured with immunoSEQ multiplex PCR; TCRdb has only the in-frame clones, and not every one. Among 7,000 or so clones listed, approximately 83% were seen once. Source: blood, taken from a patient treated with checkpoint blockade. Source of these receptors: a human donor with melanoma. The CDR3 runs from the conserved cysteine through the conserved F or W. D genes are given only for firm matches. Size values are once, few and many counts, or a class for expanded clones, and some rows have none.

TRBD2 - TRBJ2-7 TRBV27 CASSLLGGRGRYEQYF TGTGCCAGCAGTTTACTAGGCGGGAGGGGGAGATACGAGCAGTACTTC
TRBD2 few TRBJ2-1 TRBV4-3 CASSARSGTSGANEQFF TGCGCCAGCAGCGCTCGCTCCGGGACTAGCGGGGCAAATGAGCAGTTCTTC
- once TRBJ2-7 TRBV4-2 CASSQGVSYEQYF TGTGCCAGCAGCCAAGGAGTTTCATACGAGCAGTACTTC
TRBD2 once TRBJ2-7 TRBV11-2 CASSLLSLAGAEQYF TGTGCCAGCAGCTTATTGTCACTAGCGGGAGCCGAGCAGTACTTC
TRBD2 - TRBJ2-7 TRBV6-6 CASSQTSSGGWEQYF TGTGCCAGCAGTCAGACTTCTAGCGGAGGATGGGAGCAGTACTTC
- - TRBJ1-4 TRBV4-1 CASSQDRLDRAYNEKLFF TGCGCCAGCAGCCAAGATCGACTAGACCGGGCCTACAATGAAAAACTGTTTTTT
- - TRBJ2-7 TRBV7-2 CASSFNREDYEQYF TGTGCCAGCAGCTTTAACAGGGAAGACTACGAGCAGTACTTC
TRBD2 - TRBJ2-7 TRBV11-2 CASSFITSGYYEQYF TGTGCCAGCAGCTTTATCACTAGCGGGTACTACGAGCAGTACTTC
TRBD2 - TRBJ2-7 TRBV4-3 CASSQARELSYEQYF TGCGCCAGCAGCCAAGCGCGGGAGCTCTCCTACGAGCAGTACTTC
- once TRBJ2-2 TRBV7-9 CASSTLIRTGELFF TGTGCCAGCAGCACTTTGATTAGGACCGGGGAGCTGTTTTTT
TRBD1 - TRBJ1-4 TRBV4-3 CASSQEEQGILTNEKLFF TGCGCCAGCAGCCAAGAGGAACAGGGGATCCTAACTAATGAAAAACTGTTTTTT
- - TRBJ2-7 TRBV30 CAWSVTGDLYEQYF TGTGCCTGGAGTGTAACGGGAGACCTCTACGAGCAGTACTTC
- once TRBJ2-7 TRBV27 CASSLSARVEQYF TGTGCCAGCAGTTTATCGGCCAGGGTCGAGCAGTACTTC
TRBD2 - TRBJ2-1 TRBV13 CASSLSGGGSYNEQFF TGTGCCAGCAGCTTAAGCGGGGGGGGCTCCTACAATGAGCAGTTCTTC
- - TRBJ1-1 TRBV9 CASSPRQMNTEAFF TGTGCCAGCAGCCCCAGACAGATGAACACTGAAGCTTTCTTT
- - TRBJ1-2 TRBV29-1 CSVDAGPGGYTF TGCAGCGTTGATGCAGGCCCCGGGGGCTACACCTTC
- - TRBJ1-2 TRBV5-6 CASSLRMDYGYTF TGTGCCAGCAGCTTGAGAATGGACTATGGCTACACCTTC
TRBD1 - TRBJ1-2 TRBV29-1 CSVEALPRTGTGNNYGYTF TGCAGCGTTGAAGCTCTTCCAAGAACCGGGACAGGGAACAACTATGGCTACACCTTC
- - TRBJ2-6 TRBV7-6 CASLAGPGANVLTF TGTGCCAGCCTTGCTGGGCCTGGGGCCAACGTCCTGACTTTC
- - TRBJ2-7 TRBV15 CATSRGGNRDNEQYF TGTGCCACCAGCAGGGGTGGGAACAGGGACAACGAGCAGTACTTC
- - TRBJ1-6 TRBV7-6 CASSPGRGRVSPLHF TGTGCCAGCAGCCCCGGTAGGGGTAGGGTTTCACCCCTCCACTTT
- - TRBJ1-2 TRBV30 CAWSGIWSYTF TGTGCCTGGAGTGGGATCTGGAGCTACACCTTC
- - TRBJ2-7 TRBV28 CASSFGSPYEQYF TGTGCCAGCAGTTTCGGTAGCCCCTACGAGCAGTACTTC
TRBD1 - TRBJ2-7 TRBV7-2 CASSLHVTGSYEQYF TGTGCCAGCAGCCTACATGTGACAGGGAGCTACGAGCAGTACTTC
TRBD1 - TRBJ2-7 TRBV4-3 CASSQEGTGSYEQYF TGCGCCAGCAGCCAAGAGGGGACAGGGTCGTACGAGCAGTACTTC
- few TRBJ1-1 TRBV5-1 CASSKVNTEAFF TGCGCCAGCTCGAAGGTGAACACTGAAGCTTTCTTT
- - TRBJ1-2 TRBV6-5 CASSYTETSQRGYTF TGTGCCAGCAGTTACACAGAGACCTCGCAAAGGGGCTACACCTTC
- - TRBJ2-7 TRBV29-1 CSVFLDTSYEQYF TGCAGCGTTTTTTTGGACACCTCCTACGAGCAGTACTTC
- - TRBJ2-1 TRBV5-8 CASSWGGSGLENEQFF TGTGCCAGCAGCTGGGGAGGCTCCGGTCTCGAGAATGAGCAGTTCTTC
TRBD1 - TRBJ1-2 TRBV19 CASITGTGAPSGYTF TGTGCCAGTATCACAGGTACAGGGGCTCCTAGTGGCTACACCTTC
- - TRBJ2-7 TRBV7-9 CASSLGSYEQYF TGTGCCAGCAGCTTGGGTTCCTACGAGCAGTACTTC
- - TRBJ1-2 TRBV5-4 CASSLVAGADYGYTF TGTGCCAGCAGCTTGGTGGCTGGGGCGGACTATGGCTACACCTTC
- once TRBJ1-4 TRBV10-3 CAISESGPGEKLFF TGTGCCATCAGTGAGTCAGGACCGGGTGAAAAACTGTTTTTT
TRBD1 - TRBJ1-1 TRBV5-4 CASSSGQDNTEAFF TGTGCCAGCAGCTCGGGACAGGACAACACTGAAGCTTTCTTT
- - TRBJ1-2 TRBV30 CAWTPPRVSYGYTF TGTGCCTGGACCCCCCCCAGGGTGTCGTATGGCTACACCTTC
TRBD2 few TRBJ2-7 TRBV27 CASRGLAGRWEQYF TGTGCCAGCAGGGGACTAGCGGGACGGTGGGAGCAGTACTTC
- - TRBJ2-7 TRBV15 CATSTTGGHEQYF TGTGCCACCAGCACCACGGGGGGCCACGAGCAGTACTTC
TRBD2 - TRBJ2-2 TRBV29-1 CSVKTSGTNHGELFF TGCAGCGTTAAGACTAGCGGGACGAATCACGGGGAGCTGTTTTTT
- - TRBJ2-7 TRBV2 CASSVQGISYEQYF TGTGCCAGCAGTGTTCAAGGCATTTCCTACGAGCAGTACTTC
- - TRBJ2-6 TRBV9 CASERVYKQSRANVLTF TGTGCCAGCGAGAGAGTGTACAAACAAAGTCGGGCCAACGTCCTGACTTTC
- - TRBJ2-3 TRBV6-6 CASTNFGRSTDTQYF TGTGCCAGCACTAATTTTGGCAGAAGCACAGATACGCAGTATTTT
- - TRBJ1-2 TRBV15 CATSRDRGGWGGYTF TGTGCCACCAGCAGAGACAGAGGAGGCTGGGGTGGCTACACCTTC
TRBD1 once TRBJ1-5 TRBV6-1 CASSAPQGVNQPQHF TGTGCCAGCAGTGCTCCTCAGGGGGTCAATCAGCCCCAGCATTTT
- - TRBJ2-7 TRBV6-6 CASSPGSLGSYEQYF TGTGCCAGCAGTCCCGGGAGCTTGGGCTCCTACGAGCAGTACTTC
TRBD2 - TRBJ2-6 TRBV5-1 CASSPLAGGPSSGANVLTF TGCGCCAGCAGCCCCCTGGCGGGAGGACCCTCCTCTGGGGCCAACGTCCTGACTTTC
TRBD2 - TRBJ2-1 TRBV10-3 CAISELTSGGYNEQFF TGTGCCATCAGTGAGCTCACTAGCGGAGGATACAATGAGCAGTTCTTC
- once TRBJ1-4 TRBV18 CASSPGHGSDEKLFF TGTGCCAGCTCACCAGGTCACGGGTCGGATGAAAAACTGTTTTTT
- - TRBJ2-7 TRBV5-6 CASSTWVKSYEQYF TGTGCCAGCAGCACCTGGGTCAAATCCTACGAGCAGTACTTC